These T cell receptor beta chains were read from a single sample in a study of T-cell memory formation after mild COVID-19. TCRdb recomputed calls from the 5' RACE reads with MiXCR, one row per CDR3 protein. The sample includes more than 450,000 distinct CDR3 sequences, 15% to 20% of them seen just once. The sequencing input was PBMCs or a T cell subset sorted from them (not recorded which). The receptor source for this set is an adult woman who had mild COVID-19 (a few samples of this study predate the infection). Cell type and time point are not known. CDR3s include the opening cysteine and the closing phenylalanine or tryptophan. D genes are given only for firm matches. Clone size appears in some rows only: once, few, many, or a class for an expanded clone.

j_gene	v_gene	d_gene	abundance	CDR3aa	CDR3nt
TRBJ2-1	TRBV12-3/TRBV12-4	NA	few	CASKPSSGNEQFF	TGTGCCAGCAAACCATCATCCGGCAATGAGCAGTTCTTC
TRBJ2-7	TRBV6-1	TRBD1	few	CASSGGTGGLYEQYF	TGTGCCAGCAGTGGAGGGACAGGGGGCTTGTACGAGCAGTACTTC
TRBJ2-7	TRBV20-1	NA	few	CSAARDVTPYEQYF	TGCAGTGCCGCCCGGGACGTAACGCCCTACGAGCAGTACTTC
TRBJ2-1	TRBV6-1	NA	few	CASRLSWGGDNEQFF	TGTGCCAGCAGATTGTCTTGGGGCGGGGACAATGAGCAGTTCTTC
TRBJ2-1	TRBV7-2	TRBD2	NA	CASSPIRTSGGSGQFF	TGTGCCAGCAGCCCGATTCGGACTAGCGGGGGATCTGGGCAGTTCTTC
TRBJ2-1	TRBV12-3/TRBV12-4	TRBD2	few	CASSPTGGPYNEQFF	TGTGCCAGCAGTCCTACGGGGGGGCCCTACAATGAGCAGTTCTTC
TRBJ2-7	TRBV13	NA	once	CASAAGGNSYEQYF	TGTGCCAGCGCTGCAGGGGGGAACTCCTACGAGCAGTACTTC
TRBJ2-7	TRBV30	NA	NA	CAWSAGPAYEQYF	TGTGCCTGGAGTGCGGGACCCGCCTACGAGCAGTACTTC
TRBJ2-5	TRBV7-2	TRBD2	few	CASSILAGEQETQYF	TGTGCCAGCAGCATACTAGCGGGGGAACAAGAGACCCAGTACTTC
TRBJ2-7	TRBV27	TRBD1	NA	CASSLYGTAYEQYF	TGTGCCAGCAGTTTATATGGGACAGCCTACGAGCAGTACTTC
TRBJ2-7	TRBV5-5	TRBD2	few	CASSYGGSSYEQYF	TGTGCCAGCAGTTACGGGGGGAGCTCCTACGAGCAGTACTTC
TRBJ2-2	TRBV5-1	TRBD1	NA	CASSPTPQGAGGELFF	TGCGCCAGCAGCCCGACTCCTCAGGGGGCGGGCGGGGAGCTGTTTTTT
TRBJ1-2	TRBV3-1	NA	few	CASSQKGLAGRGYGYTF	TGTGCCAGCAGCCAAAAAGGTCTGGCAGGGAGGGGCTATGGCTACACCTTC
TRBJ2-1	TRBV5-1	TRBD1	NA	CASSTAQGVREQFF	TGCGCCAGCAGCACTGCTCAGGGGGTACGTGAGCAGTTCTTC
TRBJ1-5	TRBV6-6	NA	few	CASTKEYNQPQHF	TGTGCCAGCACGAAGGAGTACAATCAGCCCCAGCATTTT
TRBJ2-7	TRBV7-2	NA	NA	CASSEGQRSSYEQYF	TGTGCCAGCAGCGAAGGACAGAGAAGCTCCTACGAGCAGTACTTC
TRBJ2-7	TRBV6-6	TRBD2	once	CASSYTGGPSGEQYF	TGTGCCAGCAGTTACACGGGAGGGCCCTCCGGCGAGCAGTACTTC
TRBJ1-6	TRBV3-1	NA	NA	CASTSGRVSYNSPLHF	TGTGCCAGCACTTCAGGAAGGGTATCCTATAATTCACCCCTCCACTTT
TRBJ2-7	TRBV5-1	TRBD1	NA	CASSRADRGPDEQYF	TGCGCCAGCAGCAGAGCGGACAGGGGGCCCGACGAGCAGTACTTC
TRBJ2-7	TRBV29-1	NA	few	CSVEFPHGSYEQYF	TGCAGCGTTGAGTTTCCCCACGGCTCCTACGAGCAGTACTTC
TRBJ2-2	TRBV7-3	NA	few	CASSLGPSAGDTGELFF	TGTGCCAGCAGCTTAGGTCCTTCGGCAGGGGATACCGGGGAGCTGTTTTTT
TRBJ2-2	TRBV7-6	TRBD1	NA	CASSLGTGSVTGELFF	TGTGCCAGCAGCTTGGGGACAGGGTCGGTCACCGGGGAGCTGTTTTTT